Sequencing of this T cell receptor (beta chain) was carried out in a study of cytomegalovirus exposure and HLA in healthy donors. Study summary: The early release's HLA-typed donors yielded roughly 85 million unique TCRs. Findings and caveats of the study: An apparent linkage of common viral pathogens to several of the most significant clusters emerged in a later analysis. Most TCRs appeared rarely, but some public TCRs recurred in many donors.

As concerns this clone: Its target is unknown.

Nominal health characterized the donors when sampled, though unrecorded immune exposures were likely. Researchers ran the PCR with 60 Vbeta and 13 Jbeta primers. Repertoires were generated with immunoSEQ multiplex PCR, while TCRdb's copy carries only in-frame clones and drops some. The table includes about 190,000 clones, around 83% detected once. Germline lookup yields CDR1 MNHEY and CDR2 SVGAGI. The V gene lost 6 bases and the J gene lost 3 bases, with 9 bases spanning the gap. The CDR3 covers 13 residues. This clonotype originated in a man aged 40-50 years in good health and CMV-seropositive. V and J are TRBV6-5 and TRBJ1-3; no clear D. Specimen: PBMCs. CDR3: CASREGGGNTIYF. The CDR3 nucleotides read TGTGCCAGCAGGGAGGGAGGTGGAAACACCATATATTTT.